This is a list of T cell receptor beta chains from one sample in a study of blood T cell repertoires in COVID-19. The repertoire was sequenced with immunoSEQ multiplex PCR; TCRdb's copy has only in-frame clones and lacks some. This table has 200,000 to 250,000 clones, around 81% appearing once. Sequencing was carried out using PBMCs or T cells enriched from blood (not recorded which). The receptors derive from a woman between 50 and 59 years old with acute COVID-19. CDR3s include the opening cysteine and the closing phenylalanine or tryptophan. Each record gives: clone size, V gene, CDR3 protein. Where a row states a size, it is once, few, many or the class of an expanded clone; other rows omit it.

clone_size: NA
v_call: TRBV19
cdr3_aa: CASRKTGASYEQYF

clone_size: NA
v_call: TRBV4-1
cdr3_aa: CASSQDGNRGGYGYTF

clone_size: few
v_call: TRBV5-4
cdr3_aa: CASSLETGWDTQYF

clone_size: NA
v_call: TRBV30
cdr3_aa: CAWSTGTLNEKLFF

clone_size: NA
v_call: TRBV28
cdr3_aa: CASSLGFYEQYF

clone_size: NA
v_call: TRBV27
cdr3_aa: CASSLNSNEQFF

clone_size: NA
v_call: TRBV7-9
cdr3_aa: CASSPWTESGNTIYF

clone_size: once
v_call: TRBV11-2
cdr3_aa: CASSFIASENIQYF

clone_size: NA
v_call: TRBV3-1/TRBV3-2
cdr3_aa: CASSQSGVRETQYF

clone_size: NA
v_call: TRBV10-3
cdr3_aa: CAIKGTSGSRADTQYF

clone_size: NA
v_call: TRBV4-1
cdr3_aa: CASRQTGSYGYTF

clone_size: once
v_call: TRBV7-2
cdr3_aa: CASSSWRGFKETQYF

clone_size: few
v_call: TRBV28
cdr3_aa: CASSLTERGYTF

clone_size: NA
v_call: TRBV25-1
cdr3_aa: CASRGGTYEQYF

clone_size: NA
v_call: TRBV6-2/TRBV6-3
cdr3_aa: CASSPRTGVTNEKLFF

clone_size: NA
v_call: TRBV10-3
cdr3_aa: CAVSASPEWEKLFF

clone_size: NA
v_call: TRBV14
cdr3_aa: CASSQASGANPQETQYF

clone_size: NA
v_call: TRBV7-6
cdr3_aa: CASSVMPGQGYEQYF

clone_size: NA
v_call: TRBV7-2
cdr3_aa: CASSLRSGPSAFTDTQYF

clone_size: NA
v_call: TRBV30
cdr3_aa: CASSGRVYEQYF

clone_size: few
v_call: TRBV7-8
cdr3_aa: CASSLAGTSGSYEQYF

clone_size: NA
v_call: TRBV19
cdr3_aa: CASRPGQGENQPQHF

clone_size: NA
v_call: TRBV6-1
cdr3_aa: CASSERWQGGEQYF

clone_size: NA
v_call: TRBV28
cdr3_aa: CASSLPTGGSSRHGYTF

clone_size: NA
v_call: TRBV11-3
cdr3_aa: CASSLVNGGTYEQYF

clone_size: NA
v_call: TRBV6-5
cdr3_aa: CASGLGPNYGYTF

clone_size: few
v_call: TRBV7-2
cdr3_aa: CASSSPGSETQYF

clone_size: NA
v_call: TRBV3-1/TRBV3-2
cdr3_aa: CASSQEGTSSYEQYF

clone_size: NA
v_call: TRBV18
cdr3_aa: CASSPRRGQTYEQYF

clone_size: NA
v_call: TRBV7-2
cdr3_aa: CASSLYTSYGYTF

clone_size: NA
v_call: TRBV19
cdr3_aa: CASREPGMNTEAFF

clone_size: NA
v_call: TRBV9
cdr3_aa: CASSAPTQGIVNGANVLTF

clone_size: NA
v_call: TRBV30
cdr3_aa: CAWSVRGGQGTGWPQHF

clone_size: NA
v_call: TRBV9
cdr3_aa: CASSVGEAGGTGELFF

clone_size: NA
v_call: TRBV7-9
cdr3_aa: CASSLRLAETKAYEQYF

clone_size: NA
v_call: TRBV9
cdr3_aa: CASSSREGGPTPYEQYF

clone_size: NA
v_call: TRBV5-1
cdr3_aa: CASSLGNRINEKLFF

clone_size: NA
v_call: TRBV27
cdr3_aa: CASSLWSSGLAKNIQYF

clone_size: NA
v_call: TRBV7-2
cdr3_aa: CASSQFGQGETQYF

clone_size: NA
v_call: TRBV18
cdr3_aa: CASSPRVVSTGELFF

clone_size: NA
v_call: TRBV7-2
cdr3_aa: CASSMDWYEQYF

clone_size: NA
v_call: TRBV5-1
cdr3_aa: CASSLGGGSGNQPQHF

clone_size: once
v_call: TRBV5-1
cdr3_aa: CASSLGPSGHYEQYF

clone_size: NA
v_call: TRBV19
cdr3_aa: CASSLRQDGYTF

clone_size: NA
v_call: TRBV7-7
cdr3_aa: CASSPSPRRDSSYNSPLHF

clone_size: NA
v_call: TRBV27
cdr3_aa: CASTLKGPQFTSYEQYF

clone_size: NA
v_call: TRBV6-2/TRBV6-3
cdr3_aa: CASSYPATGVSYEQYF

clone_size: few
v_call: TRBV4-3
cdr3_aa: CASSPIWASSSAELFF